Listed below are T cell receptor beta chains from one sample, sequenced in a study of human T cells and chemical hapten exposure. TCRdb re-analysed the RACE reads in MiXCR, keeping a single row per CDR3 protein. The table includes 350,000 to 450,000 distinct CDR3 sequences, roughly 5.3% detected once. The sequencing here drew on whole blood, taken in connection with sensitization to the hapten diphenylcyclopropenone (DPC). These receptors originate from a woman between 45 and 60 years old with alopecia areata. Some clones in this sample may be carry-over from other donors' samples. CDR3s include the opening cysteine and the closing phenylalanine or tryptophan. A D gene is named only where the DNA matches it firmly. Size tells how often a clone was seen (once, few, many) or the class of an expanded clone, and some rows leave it out.

DNA | CDR3 | J | D | V | size
TGCAGTGCTAGTCAGGGACAGCTCTATGGCTACACCTTC | CSASQGQLYGYTF | TRBJ1-2 | TRBD1 | TRBV20-1 | many
TGTGCCAGCAGCCCACGGACAGTGGATGAGCAGTTCTTC | CASSPRTVDEQFF | TRBJ2-1 | - | TRBV7-2 | -
TGTGCCAGCAGCTTAGTCATGGGAAGGGTCGATACGCAGTATTTT | CASSLVMGRVDTQYF | TRBJ2-3 | - | TRBV7-2 | -
TGTGCTAGTGGTTTGGGGCGGGGTGAAGCTTTCTTT | CASGLGRGEAFF | TRBJ1-1 | - | TRBV12-5 | few
TGTGCCAGCAGCGAGGGGACGGACCCAAGACAGCCCCAGCATTTT | CASSEGTDPRQPQHF | TRBJ1-5 | - | TRBV9 | many
TGTGCCAGCGGCTACGGGACTTACACCGGGGAGCTGTTTTTT | CASGYGTYTGELFF | TRBJ2-2 | - | TRBV2 | many
TGTGCCACCAGTGATACTACCGGGACAGGGGGCGAGAAGACCCAGTACTTC | CATSDTTGTGGEKTQYF | TRBJ2-5 | TRBD1 | TRBV24-1 | many
TGCAGCGTTGGCAGGGTTGGGGACGAGCAGTACTTC | CSVGRVGDEQYF | TRBJ2-7 | - | TRBV29-1 | many
TGCAGCGTTGAAAGTCGGTACACCGGGGAGCTGTTTTTT | CSVESRYTGELFF | TRBJ2-2 | - | TRBV29-1 | -
TGTGCCAGCAGCTCCGCTCCCGCCAGTGTGCTCTACAATGAGCAGTTCTTC | CASSSAPASVLYNEQFF | TRBJ2-1 | - | TRBV7-8 | few
TGCAGCGTTGATAAGGGAAGAGGGGGGACGAACACTGAAGCTTTCTTT | CSVDKGRGGTNTEAFF | TRBJ1-1 | - | TRBV29-1 | many
TGTGCCAGCAGTTCGACAGGCATTAACGAGCAGTACTTC | CASSSTGINEQYF | TRBJ2-7 | - | TRBV12-3/TRBV12-4 | many
TGCGCCAGCAGCCCCGACGGTTTTTCCACAGATACGCAGTATTTT | CASSPDGFSTDTQYF | TRBJ2-3 | - | TRBV5-1 | many
TGCGCCAGCAGCTTGGGACCTAGCGGCTACGAGCAGTACTTC | CASSLGPSGYEQYF | TRBJ2-7 | TRBD2 | TRBV5-1 | -
TGCGCAGCGGGAGTACCAGATACGCAGTATTTT | CAAGVPDTQYF | TRBJ2-3 | TRBD2 | TRBV28 | few
TGTGCCATCCTCCGGGACAGGGGTTACGAGCAGTACTTC | CAILRDRGYEQYF | TRBJ2-7 | TRBD1 | TRBV2 | many
TGTGCCAGCAGCCTAGGGCGGAGCTCCTATAATTCACCCCTCCACTTT | CASSLGRSSYNSPLHF | TRBJ1-6 | - | TRBV7-9 | many
TGCGCCAGCAGCCAAGATGAACCCCTAGCGGGAGGAGGATACGAGCAGTACTTC | CASSQDEPLAGGGYEQYF | TRBJ2-7 | TRBD2 | TRBV4-1 | many
TGTGCCAGCGGACTAGCGGGACCCCCGGGGGGGGCCCAGTACTTC | CASGLAGPPGGAQYF | TRBJ2-5 | TRBD2 | TRBV27 | -